Listed here are 22 T cell receptor beta chains from one sample, sequenced in a study of T cell changes during pregnancy in multiple sclerosis. The table came from immunoSEQ multiplex PCR; TCRdb's copy has only in-frame clones and leaves some out. The sample carries approximately 80,000 clones, over 80% recorded once. This sample comprised PBMCs, obtained in the first trimester of pregnancy. Receptor source: a female donor in good health, serving as a control in a pregnancy study. Some clones in this sample may be carry-over from other donors' samples.

This clone has only one observation. This chain connects TRBV19 to TRBJ1-5; no clear D gene. Trimming stripped 6 bases from V and 1 base from J, with 16 bases between. The CDR3 is 16 amino acids. Per the germline V gene, CDR1 is LNHDA and CDR2 is SQIVND (reference sequence). This CDR3 reads CASSSDGGGSNQPQHF. DNA for the CDR3: TGTGCCAGTAGCAGTGACGGAGGAGGGAGCAATCAGCCCCAGCATTTT.

The chain links TRBV5-6 to TRBJ2-4, with a possible D match to TRBD2 (5 bases). There are 13 residues in the CDR3. V lost 0 bases to trimming and J lost 7 bases, with 8 bases between them. CDR1 and CDR2 from the germline V gene are SGHDT and YYEEEE. The CDR3 region has the DNA TGTGCCAGCAGCTTGGCGGGCGGGAACATTCAGTACTTC. Protein product: CASSLAGGNIQYF.

The chain joins TRBV7-9 to TRBJ1-1; D gene ambiguous. V gave up 5 bases and J gave up 4 bases, with 11 bases separating them. In germline, CDR1 is SEHNR, CDR2 FQNEAQ (reference sequence). The CDR3 has 13 residues. Here the CDR3 reads CASSRAVVTEAFF. CDR3 DNA sequence: TGTGCCAGCAGCCGTGCGGTGGTCACTGAAGCTTTCTTT.

The V and J genes are TRBV6-6 and TRBJ2-7; 8 positions match TRBD2. The J segment lost 1 base and the V segment lost 2 bases, leaving 1 base of the junction unmatched. This CDR3 has 14 amino acids. In germline, CDR1 is MNHNY, CDR2 SVGAGI (reference sequence). Here the CDR3 DNA reads TGTGCCAGCAGTTACACTAGCGGATCCTACGAGCAGTACTTC. As protein: CASSYTSGSYEQYF.

A word on this clone: Other DNA sequences of this sample code for an identical CDR3. CDR3 nucleotides: TGTGCCAGCAGTTCAGGGGCCAGCACAGATACGCAGTATTTT. This sequence encodes CASSSGASTDTQYF. V usage is TRBV27 and J usage is TRBJ2-3; D is perhaps TRBD1 (6 bases). Germline V CDR1 and CDR2: MNHEY, SMNVEV (reference sequence). The CDR3 totals 14 residues. Deletions cut 4 bases from V and 0 bases from J, with 8 bases between.

V and J are TRBV10-3 and TRBJ1-2; no clear D. The CDR3 is made up of 12 amino acids. CDR1 ENHRY and CDR2 SYGVKD come from the germline V gene. Trimming removed 6 bases from V and 4 bases from J, with 9 bases in between. CDR3 in DNA: TGTGCCATCAGGGCCGGGATCTATGGCTACACCTTC. It is translated as CAIRAGIYGYTF.

The chain links TRBV7-9 to TRBJ1-2; D ambiguous. The CDR3 loop spans 10 amino acids. The ends were cut back, 5 bases at V and 8 bases at J, with 6 bases in the middle. The germline CDR1 and CDR2 sequences are SEHNR and FQNEAQ (reference sequence). CDR3 sequence: CASSGDGYTF. CDR3 in DNA: TGTGCCAGCAGCGGAGACGGCTACACCTTC. Together with reference TRBV7-9 and TRBJ1-2, the CDR3 gives the full variable domain: DTGVSQNPRHKITKRGQNVTFRCDPISEHNRLYWYRQTLGQGPEFLTYFQNEAQLEKSRLLSDRFSAERPKGSFSTLEIQRTEQGDSAMYLCASSGDGYTFGSGTRLTVV.

This clone showed up just once. The V gene is TRBV5-1, the J gene TRBJ2-6, with 7 bases identical to TRBD2. The CDR3 extends over 16 amino acids. V lost 7 bases and J lost 1; bases outside the gene matches: 8. Germline V CDR1 and CDR2: SGHRS, YFSETQ. CDR3 nucleotides: TGCGCCAGCGGGAGGGAGGTGCCTTCTGGGGCCAACGTCCTGACTTTC. Amino acids: CASGREVPSGANVLTF.

The chain combines TRBV19 with TRBJ2-1; D unresolved. This CDR3 is built from 11 residues. V was clipped by 7 bases and J by 5 bases, with 6 bases between them. Germline V CDR1 and CDR2: LNHDA, SQIVND (reference sequence). Here the CDR3 reads CASTRDNEQFF. The CDR3, as DNA: TGTGCCAGTACCCGTGACAATGAGCAGTTCTTC.

The CDR3 region is CASSQSRLEETQYF. The CDR3 DNA reads as TGCGCCAGCAGTCAATCTAGACTGGAAGAGACCCAGTACTTC. V gene TRBV23-1 combines with J gene TRBJ2-5, with D uncertain. TRBV23-1 is an ORF; its function is uncertain. The CDR3 is made up of 14 amino acids. V shed 0 bases and J shed 3 bases, with 8 bases lying between them.

V gene TRBV27 combines with J gene TRBJ2-7; TRBD2 agrees at 11 bases. This CDR3 region has 16 residues. Germline V gene sequence: CDR1 MNHEY, CDR2 SMNVEV (reference sequence). With 5 bases clipped from V and 4 bases from J, the junction kept 10 bases outside the gene matches. The CDR3: CASSPQGLAVTYEQYF. The CDR3 DNA sequence: TGTGCCAGCAGTCCCCAGGGACTAGCGGTGACATACGAGCAGTACTTC.

The chain joins TRBV6-5 to TRBJ1-5, with D unclear. The V gene's germline CDR1 is MNHEY and CDR2 SVGAGI. V was cut by 6 bases and J by 3 bases, with 9 bases left in between. The CDR3 is 13 residues long. The DNA of the CDR3 is TGTGCCAGCAGCCACAGCAACAATCAGCCCCAGCATTTT. Protein sequence: CASSHSNNQPQHF.

CDR3: CASRGSDTQYF. The DNA for the CDR3 is TGTGCCAGCAGGGGGAGTGATACGCAGTATTTT. The chain joins TRBV27 to TRBJ2-3, with a possible D match to TRBD2 (5 bases). The germline V gene encodes CDR1 MNHEY and CDR2 SMNVEV (reference sequence). Trimming took 6 bases from V and 6 from J, leaving 7 bases between them. The CDR3 totals 11 residues.

V gene TRBV11-2 combines with J gene TRBJ1-2; D gene unclear. Germline assignment: CDR1 SGHAT and CDR2 FQNNGV. The CDR3 loop spans 16 amino acids. V gave up 4 bases and J gave up 0 bases, with 15 bases separating them. The CDR3 DNA follows: TGTGCCAGCAGCTCCCCAGGACTGCCTTCTAACTATGGCTACACCTTC. It translates to CASSSPGLPSNYGYTF.

This chain connects TRBV7-2 to TRBJ2-3; TRBD2 is a possible D gene (6 bases). The CDR3 runs 12 residues. Trimming stripped 5 bases from V and 4 bases from J, with 7 bases between. Per germline, CDR1 SGHTA and CDR2 FQGNSA. CDR3 amino acids: CASSPGADTQYF. CDR3 in DNA: TGTGCCAGCAGCCCGGGGGCAGATACGCAGTATTTT.

About this clone itself: Different DNA sequences within this sample yield the same CDR3. The CDR3 DNA reads as TGTGCCAGTGGGACAGGGGTCAATCAGCCCCAGCATTTT. Encoded protein: CASGTGVNQPQHF. The chain combines TRBV28 with TRBJ1-5; TRBD1 matches 10 bases. Germline V lookup: CDR1 MDHEN, CDR2 SYDVKM. V was clipped by 9 bases and J by 3 bases; unmatched bases: 2. The CDR3 runs to 13 residues.

This clone was detected a few times. The chain is built from TRBV5-4 and TRBJ2-7; D is uncertain. CDR3 length: 14 amino acids. The V and J ends lost 1 base and 0 bases respectively, with 8 bases between them. CDR1 and CDR2 (germline): SGHNT, YYREEE (reference sequence). CDR3 protein: CASSLTGPSYEQYF. DNA for the CDR3: TGTGCCAGCAGCTTGACGGGTCCCTCCTACGAGCAGTACTTC.

This sequence joins TRBV10-1 and TRBJ1-4; a weak D match, TRBD1 (6 bases). Germline assignment: CDR1 WNHNN and CDR2 SYGVQD (reference sequence). The CDR3 length is 16 residues. V lost 2 bases to trimming and J lost 0 bases, with 10 bases between them. The CDR3 DNA follows: TGCGCCAGCAGTGAGGGCAGGGGAGCAACTAATGAAAAACTGTTTTTT. It translates to CASSEGRGATNEKLFF.

The chain employs TRBV7-2 and TRBJ1-5; D is unresolved. Trimming left V 3 bases short and J 4 bases short, with 13 bases between. CDR1 and CDR2 from the germline V gene are SGHTA and FQGNSA. The CDR3 contains 15 residues. The CDR3 nucleotides are TGTGCCAGCAGCTTTCATAACCGAGATAATCAGCCCCAGCATTTT. Translating it yields CASSFHNRDNQPQHF.

The V and J genes are TRBV4-2 and TRBJ2-2; 8 nucleotides match TRBD1. CDR1 is LGHNA, CDR2 YNFKEQ, per germline. The CDR3 is 16 residues long. V dropped 4 bases and J dropped 6; count of bases not matched to a gene: 10. The CDR3 coding sequence is TGTGCCAGCAGCCGGACGACAGGGGCAGGTCCCGGGGAGCTGTTTTTT. Protein: CASSRTTGAGPGELFF.

The gene calls are TRBV13 and TRBJ1-3; unclear D gene. Germline V CDR1 and CDR2: PRHDT, FYEKMQ (reference sequence). The CDR3 length is 11 residues. The CDR3 nucleotides read TGTGGGGCGCTCTCTGGAAACACCATATATTTT. Encoded protein: CGALSGNTIYF.

The genes are TRBV5-1 and TRBJ1-5; D remains ambiguous. V shed 0 bases and J shed 3 bases, with 10 bases lying between them. The CDR3 loop spans 15 amino acids. The germline V gene encodes CDR1 SGHRS and CDR2 YFSETQ. For the CDR3, the DNA is TGCGCCAGCAGCTTGGCGGGAGAATTCAATCAGCCCCAGCATTTT. It codes for CASSLAGEFNQPQHF.